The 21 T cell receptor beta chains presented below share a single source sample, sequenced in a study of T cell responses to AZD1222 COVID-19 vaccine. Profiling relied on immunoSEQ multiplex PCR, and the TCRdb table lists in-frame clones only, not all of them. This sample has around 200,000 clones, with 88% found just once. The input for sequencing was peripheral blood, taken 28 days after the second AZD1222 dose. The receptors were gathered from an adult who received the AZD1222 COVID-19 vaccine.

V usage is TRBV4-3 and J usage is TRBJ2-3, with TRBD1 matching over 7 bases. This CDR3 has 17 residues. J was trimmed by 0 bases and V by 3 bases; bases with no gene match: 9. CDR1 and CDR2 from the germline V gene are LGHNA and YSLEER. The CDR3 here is CASSHRRTGPSTDTQYF. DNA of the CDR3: TGCGCCAGCAGCCACCGTAGGACAGGCCCTAGCACAGATACGCAGTATTTT.

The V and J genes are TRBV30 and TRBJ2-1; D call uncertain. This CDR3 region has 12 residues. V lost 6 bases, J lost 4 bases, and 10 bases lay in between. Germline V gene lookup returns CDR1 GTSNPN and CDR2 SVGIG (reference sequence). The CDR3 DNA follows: TGTGCCTGTGCCCCGATATACAATGAGCAGTTCTTC. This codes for CACAPIYNEQFF.

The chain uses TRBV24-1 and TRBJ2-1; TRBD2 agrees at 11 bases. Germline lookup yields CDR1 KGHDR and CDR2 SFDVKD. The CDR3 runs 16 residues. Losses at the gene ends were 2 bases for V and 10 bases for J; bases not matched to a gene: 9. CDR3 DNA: TGTGCCACCAGTGATTCCGAACTAGCGGGAGATTTAGAGCAGTTCTTC. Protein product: CATSDSELAGDLEQFF.

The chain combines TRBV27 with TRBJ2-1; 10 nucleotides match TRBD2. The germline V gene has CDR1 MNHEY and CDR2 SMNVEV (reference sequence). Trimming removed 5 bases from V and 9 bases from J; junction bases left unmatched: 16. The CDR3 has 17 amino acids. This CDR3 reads CASSPRVRAGGPGEQFF. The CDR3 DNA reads TGTGCCAGCAGTCCTCGAGTTCGAGCGGGAGGGCCGGGTGAGCAGTTCTTC.

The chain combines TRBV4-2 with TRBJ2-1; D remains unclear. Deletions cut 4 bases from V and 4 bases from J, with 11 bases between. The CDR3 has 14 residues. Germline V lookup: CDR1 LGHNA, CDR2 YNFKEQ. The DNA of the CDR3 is TGTGCCAGCAGCCGCGTACCCAGGTACAATGAGCAGTTCTTC. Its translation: CASSRVPRYNEQFF.

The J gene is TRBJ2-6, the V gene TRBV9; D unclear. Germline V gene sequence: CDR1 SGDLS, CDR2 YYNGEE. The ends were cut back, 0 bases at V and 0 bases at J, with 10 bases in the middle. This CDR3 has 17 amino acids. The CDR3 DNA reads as TGTGCCAGCAGCGTAGCCCCCGAGAGCTCTGGGGCCAACGTCCTGACTTTC. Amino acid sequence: CASSVAPESSGANVLTF.

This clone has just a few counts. CDR3 residues: CASRTNYGYTF. The CDR3 region has the DNA TGTGCCAGCAGGACTAACTATGGCTACACCTTC. The J gene is TRBJ1-2, the V gene TRBV6-5; D is undetermined. The CDR3 totals 11 residues. Looked up from germline, CDR1 is MNHEY and CDR2 is SVGAGI. V was clipped by 6 bases and J by 0 bases, with 2 bases between them.

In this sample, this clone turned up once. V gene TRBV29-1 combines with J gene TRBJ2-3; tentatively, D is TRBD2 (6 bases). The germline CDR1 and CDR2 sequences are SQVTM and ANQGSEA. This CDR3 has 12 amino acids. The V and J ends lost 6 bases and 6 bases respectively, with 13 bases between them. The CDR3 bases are TGCAGCGTCGGGACCGGAGGGGATACGCAGTATTTT. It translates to CSVGTGGDTQYF.

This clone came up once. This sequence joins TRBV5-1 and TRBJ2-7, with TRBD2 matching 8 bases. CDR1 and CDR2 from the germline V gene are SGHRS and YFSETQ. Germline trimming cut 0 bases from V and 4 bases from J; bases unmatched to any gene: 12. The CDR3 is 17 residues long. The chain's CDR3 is CASSLAEGPGGRYEQYF. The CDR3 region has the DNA TGCGCCAGCAGCTTGGCCGAGGGACCGGGGGGGAGGTACGAGCAGTACTTC.

CDR3 nucleotides: TGTGCCAGCAGCTTGACTAGCAACCCGGGCGGGGAGCTGTTTTTT. It specifies CASSLTSNPGGELFF. J is TRBJ2-2 and V is TRBV7-3, with 7 bases lining up with TRBD2. This CDR3 contains 15 residues. V lost 3 bases to trimming and J lost 7 bases; unmatched junction nucleotides: 8. Germline lookup yields CDR1 SGHTA and CDR2 FQGTGA.

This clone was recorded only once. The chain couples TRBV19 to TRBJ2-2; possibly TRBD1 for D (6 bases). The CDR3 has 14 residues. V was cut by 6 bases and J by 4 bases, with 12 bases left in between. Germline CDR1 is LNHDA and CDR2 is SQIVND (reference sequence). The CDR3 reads CASSRDKGTGELFF. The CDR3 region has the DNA TGTGCCAGTAGCCGGGACAAGGGCACCGGGGAGCTGTTTTTT.

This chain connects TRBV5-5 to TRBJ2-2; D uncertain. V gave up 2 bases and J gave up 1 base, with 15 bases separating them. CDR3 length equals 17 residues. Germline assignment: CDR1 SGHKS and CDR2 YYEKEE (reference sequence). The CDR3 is CASSFGHPQGNTGELFF. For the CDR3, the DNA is TGTGCCAGCAGCTTTGGTCATCCCCAAGGGAACACCGGGGAGCTGTTTTTT.

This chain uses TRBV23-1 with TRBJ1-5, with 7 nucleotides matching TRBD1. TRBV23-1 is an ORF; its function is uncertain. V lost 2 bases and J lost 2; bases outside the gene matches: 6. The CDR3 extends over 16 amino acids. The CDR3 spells CASSQKGARCNQPQHF. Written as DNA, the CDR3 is TGCGCCAGCAGTCAAAAGGGGGCCCGGTGCAATCAGCCCCAGCATTTT.

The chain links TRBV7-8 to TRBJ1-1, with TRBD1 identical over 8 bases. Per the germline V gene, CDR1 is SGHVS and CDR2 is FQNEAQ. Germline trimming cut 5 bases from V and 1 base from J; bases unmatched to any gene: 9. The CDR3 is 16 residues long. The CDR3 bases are TGTGCCAGCAGCCCTCGACAGGGGCGGGGGAACACTGAAGCTTTCTTT. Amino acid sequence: CASSPRQGRGNTEAFF.

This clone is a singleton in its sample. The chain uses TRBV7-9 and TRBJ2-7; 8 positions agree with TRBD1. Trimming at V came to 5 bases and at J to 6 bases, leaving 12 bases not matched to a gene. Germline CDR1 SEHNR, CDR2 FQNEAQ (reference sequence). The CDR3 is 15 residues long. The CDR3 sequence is CASSTGQGGALEQYF. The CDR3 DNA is TGTGCCAGCAGCACCGGACAGGGTGGGGCCCTCGAGCAGTACTTC.

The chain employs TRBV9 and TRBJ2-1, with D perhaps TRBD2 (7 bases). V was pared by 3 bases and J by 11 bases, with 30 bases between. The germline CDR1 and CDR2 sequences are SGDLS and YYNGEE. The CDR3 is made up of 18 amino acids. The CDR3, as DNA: TGTGCCAGCAGCGGAAGTGATAGCCTCAGGGGACTACCAATGAAGCAGTTCTTC. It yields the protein CASSGSDSLRGLPMKQFF.

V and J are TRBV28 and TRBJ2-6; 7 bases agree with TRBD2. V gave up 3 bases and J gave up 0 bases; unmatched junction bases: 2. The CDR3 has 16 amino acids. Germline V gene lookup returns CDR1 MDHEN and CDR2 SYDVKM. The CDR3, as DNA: TGTGCCAGCAGTTTTGGGAGGGACTCTGGGGCCAACGTCCTGACTTTC. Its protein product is CASSFGRDSGANVLTF.

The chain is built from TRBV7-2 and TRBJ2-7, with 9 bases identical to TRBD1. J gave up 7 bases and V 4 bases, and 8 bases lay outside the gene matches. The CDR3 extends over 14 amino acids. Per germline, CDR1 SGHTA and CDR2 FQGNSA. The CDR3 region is CASSSGTGLTEQYF. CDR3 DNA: TGTGCCAGCAGCTCCGGGACAGGGTTGACAGAGCAGTACTTC. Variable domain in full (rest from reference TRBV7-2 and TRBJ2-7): GAGVSQSPSNKVTEKGKDVELRCDPISGHTALYWYRQSLGQGLEFLIYFQGNSAPDKSGLPSDRFSAERTGGSVSTLTIQRTQQEDSAVYLCASSSGTGLTEQYFGPGTRLTVT.

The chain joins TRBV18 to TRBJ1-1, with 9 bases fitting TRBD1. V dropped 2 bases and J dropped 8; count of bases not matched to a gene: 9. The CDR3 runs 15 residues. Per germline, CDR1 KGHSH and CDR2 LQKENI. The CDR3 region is CASSPEGQGITEAFF. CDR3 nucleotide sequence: TGTGCCAGCTCACCAGAAGGACAGGGGATTACCGAAGCTTTCTTT. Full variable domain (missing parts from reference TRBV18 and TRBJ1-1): NAGVMQNPRHLVRRRGQEARLRCSPMKGHSHVYWYRQLPEEGLKFMVYLQKENIIDESGMPKERFSAEFPKEGPSILRIQQVVRGDSAAYFCASSPEGQGITEAFFGQGTRLTVV.

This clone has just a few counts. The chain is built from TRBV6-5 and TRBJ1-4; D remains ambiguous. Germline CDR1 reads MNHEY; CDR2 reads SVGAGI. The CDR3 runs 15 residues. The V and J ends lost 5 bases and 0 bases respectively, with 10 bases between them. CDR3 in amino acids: CASSSDPATNEKLFF. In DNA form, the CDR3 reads TGTGCCAGCAGTAGCGACCCCGCAACTAATGAAAAACTGTTTTTT.

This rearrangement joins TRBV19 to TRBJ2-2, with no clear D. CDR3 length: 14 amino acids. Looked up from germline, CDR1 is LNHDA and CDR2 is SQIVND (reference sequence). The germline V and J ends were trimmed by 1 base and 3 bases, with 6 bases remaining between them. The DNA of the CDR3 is TGTGCCAGTAGTATAGTTGGCGACACCGGGGAGCTGTTTTTT. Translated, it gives CASSIVGDTGELFF.